Presented here are 27 T cell receptor beta chains from one specimen sequenced in a study of blood T cell repertoires in COVID-19. The table came from immunoSEQ multiplex PCR; TCRdb's copy has only in-frame clones and leaves some out. The data contain 150,000 to 200,000 clones, about nine tenths of them singletons. Input material: peripheral blood. The receptors here all came from a woman aged 70 to 79 with acute or convalescent COVID-19.

This chain connects TRBV7-8 to TRBJ1-1; TRBD1 aligns across 7 bases. The CDR3 runs to 14 residues. Trimming cost V 3 bases and J 6 bases; bases outside gene matches: 7. The germline gives CDR1 SGHVS, CDR2 FQNEAQ. CDR3 amino acids: CASSFTGEQSEAFF. The CDR3 coding sequence is TGTGCCAGCAGCTTCACAGGGGAGCAATCTGAAGCTTTCTTT.

On this clone: Other DNA variants within this sample encode the same CDR3. This chain joins TRBV5-1 and TRBJ2-1, with 9 bases that match TRBD1. The CDR3 totals 15 residues. V was pared by 2 bases and J by 0 bases, with 0 bases of the junction left unmatched. CDR1 and CDR2 (germline): SGHRS, YFSETQ. CDR3 coding DNA: TGCGCCAGCAGCTTACAGGGGGCCTCCTACAATGAGCAGTTCTTC. Protein: CASSLQGASYNEQFF.

V gene TRBV29-1 combines with J gene TRBJ1-2, with 7 bases identical to TRBD1. Germline-derived CDR1 and CDR2 are SQVTM and ANQGSEA. CDR3 length: 14 amino acids. V gave up 5 bases and J gave up 7 bases; unmatched junction bases: 13. CDR3 DNA: TGCAGCGTTCGGGGACAGAGTTTCCAAAGTGGCTACACCTTC. Its translation is CSVRGQSFQSGYTF.

The gene calls are TRBV7-2 and TRBJ1-1; D perhaps matches TRBD1 (5 bases). The CDR3 has 14 amino acids. The germline V gene has CDR1 SGHTA and CDR2 FQGNSA. Deletions cut 3 bases from V and 7 bases from J, with 15 bases between. The CDR3 region is CASSLGPGGFEAFF. In DNA form, the CDR3 reads TGTGCCAGCAGCTTGGGGCCGGGCGGTTTTGAAGCTTTCTTT.

The CDR3 DNA reads TGTGCCAGCAGCCGGACAGGGCCAAATCCCTCCTACAATGAGCAGTTCTTC. This codes for CASSRTGPNPSYNEQFF. The V gene is TRBV3-1 (or the pseudogene TRBV3-2), the J gene TRBJ2-1, with 8 bases aligning to TRBD1. The CDR3 loop spans 17 amino acids. Germline lookup yields CDR1 LGHDT and CDR2 YNNKEL (reference sequence). Unmatched junction bases numbered 8, after V lost 4 bases and J lost 0 bases.

The count of this clone is one. The chain carries TRBV4-1 and TRBJ2-7; TRBD1 agrees at 7 bases. The CDR3 is made up of 15 amino acids. V was clipped by 3 bases and J by 3 bases; unmatched bases: 8. Germline CDR1 reads MGHRA; CDR2 reads YSYEKL. CDR3 residues: CASSQPGQTIYEQYF. The CDR3 region has the DNA TGCGCCAGCAGCCAGCCGGGACAGACCATCTACGAGCAGTACTTC.

The chain uses TRBV7-3 and TRBJ2-1, with 9 nucleotides matching TRBD2. There are 13 residues in the CDR3. V was clipped by 0 bases and J by 15 bases; unmatched bases: 6. The germline CDR1 and CDR2 sequences are SGHTA and FQGTGA. CDR3: CASSLTPLAGPFF. CDR3 in DNA: TGTGCCAGCAGCTTAACACCACTAGCGGGTCCGTTCTTC.

This clone is a singleton in its sample. The V and J genes are TRBV14 and TRBJ2-2, with D hard to call. CDR1 is SGHDN, CDR2 FVKESK, per germline. There are 16 residues in the CDR3. V was trimmed by 0 bases and J by 0 bases, leaving 8 bases between them. DNA for the CDR3: TGTGCCAGCAGCCAAGACCTGTCCGCGAACACCGGGGAGCTGTTTTTT. The encoded protein is CASSQDLSANTGELFF.

The V call is TRBV19, the J call TRBJ1-4; D not certain. Germline V gives CDR1 LNHDA, CDR2 SQIVND (reference sequence). The V end lost 10 bases, the J end lost 12 bases, and 21 bases lay between the germline ends. This CDR3 region has 13 residues. CDR3 bases: TGTGCCACCCGTTCCCACCCTCGGGATGAACTGTTTTTT. This encodes CATRSHPRDELFF. Together with reference TRBV19 and TRBJ1-4, the CDR3 gives the full variable domain: DGGITQSPKYLFRKEGQNVTLSCEQNLNHDAMYWYRQDPGQGLRLIYYSQIVNDFQKGDIAEGYSVSREKKESFPLTVTSAQKNPTAFYLCATRSHPRDELFFGSGTQLSVL.

This clone was picked up a small number of times. The chain couples TRBV5-1 to TRBJ1-5, with 8 positions matching TRBD1. Germline V gene data show CDR1 as SGHRS and CDR2 as YFSETQ. V lost 4 bases, J lost 7 bases, and 13 bases stayed unmatched. This CDR3 is 16 amino acids long. CDR3 in amino acids: CASSLAPTGELQPQHF. The CDR3 nucleotides read TGCGCCAGCAGCCTAGCACCGACAGGGGAATTACAGCCCCAGCATTTT.

The rearrangement joins TRBV3-1 (or the pseudogene TRBV3-2) to TRBJ1-2; D uncertain. The V and J ends lost 10 bases and 8 bases respectively, with 14 bases between them. CDR1 and CDR2 (germline): LGHDT, YNNKEL (reference sequence). The CDR3 runs 11 residues. In nucleotides, the CDR3 is TGTGCCACCTACGACACTGAGGGCTACACCTTC. Translation gives CATYDTEGYTF.

The J gene is TRBJ2-2, the V gene TRBV5-1; 11 bases agree with TRBD1. Germline CDR1 and CDR2: SGHRS and YFSETQ. The V and J ends lost 0 bases and 6 bases, in that order; junction bases with no gene match: 4. This CDR3 spans 16 amino acids. As DNA, the CDR3 is TGCGCCAGCAGCTTGGGACCGGGACAGGGGGCCGGGGAGCTGTTTTTT. It is translated as CASSLGPGQGAGELFF.

V gene TRBV3-1 (or the pseudogene TRBV3-2) combines with J gene TRBJ1-3; D is perhaps TRBD1 (5 bases). The CDR3 has 14 amino acids. V lost 7 bases and J 3 bases, leaving 13 bases between the germline ends. Per the germline V gene, CDR1 is LGHDT and CDR2 is YNNKEL (reference sequence). The CDR3 DNA follows: TGTGCCAGCACTAACAAGGGGCATGGAAACACCATATATTTT. Translation gives CASTNKGHGNTIYF.

V usage is TRBV2 and J usage is TRBJ2-3; 10 nucleotides agree with TRBD2. CDR1 SNHLY and CDR2 FYNNEI come from the germline V gene. With V trimmed by 8 bases and J by 1 base, 6 bases remained unmatched. The CDR3 loop spans 15 amino acids. The CDR3 region is CASPTSGDRTDTQYF. DNA of the CDR3: TGTGCCAGCCCTACTAGCGGGGACCGCACAGATACGCAGTATTTT. Using reference TRBV2 and TRBJ2-3 for the parts outside the CDR3, the full variable domain is EPEVTQTPSHQVTQMGQEVILRCVPISNHLYFYWYRQILGQKVEFLVSFYNNEISEKSEIFDDQFSVERPDGSNFTLKIRSTKLEDSAMYFCASPTSGDRTDTQYFGPGTRLTVL.

The chain recombines TRBV4-3 with TRBJ2-4; tentatively, D is TRBD1 (5 bases). The germline CDR1 and CDR2 sequences are LGHNA and YSLEER. This CDR3 is built from 14 residues. V gave up 0 bases and J gave up 9 bases, with 12 bases separating them. CDR3 in DNA: TGCGCCAGCAGCCAAGATTCCGTTAGGGGCATTCAGTACTTC. It codes for CASSQDSVRGIQYF.

J is TRBJ2-3 and V is TRBV6-5; TRBD1 might be the D (6 bases). CDR3 length: 14 residues. CDR1 is MNHEY, CDR2 SVGAGI, per germline. V was clipped by 6 bases and J by 5 bases, with 15 bases between them. The CDR3 sequence is CASSIQGSVDTQYF. In DNA form, the CDR3 reads TGTGCCAGCAGCATACAGGGTTCCGTAGATACGCAGTATTTT.

This sequence joins TRBV5-1 and TRBJ2-7, with D uncertain. The germline CDR1 and CDR2 sequences are SGHRS and YFSETQ. There are 13 residues in the CDR3. The V gene lost 3 bases and the J gene lost 3 bases, with 10 bases spanning the gap. Here the CDR3 DNA reads TGCGCCAGCAGCTCAGAGACTGGCTACGAGCAGTACTTC. It is translated as CASSSETGYEQYF.

This chain joins TRBV5-1 and TRBJ1-1, with no clear D. Trimming took 1 base from V and 2 from J, leaving 9 bases between them. The germline gives CDR1 SGHRS, CDR2 YFSETQ. The CDR3 extends over 14 amino acids. This chain's CDR3 is CASSLNSFNTEAFF. The CDR3 DNA sequence: TGCGCCAGCAGCTTGAACAGTTTTAACACTGAAGCTTTCTTT.

The sample holds a few counts of this clone. CDR3 in amino acids: CASGGTTAYEQYF. The DNA for the CDR3 is TGTGCCAGCGGCGGGACTACAGCCTACGAGCAGTACTTC. The chain joins TRBV2 to TRBJ2-7; 7 nucleotides match TRBD2. The CDR3 has 13 amino acids. CDR1 is SNHLY, CDR2 FYNNEI, per germline. The ends lost 8 bases at V and 2 bases at J; junction bases unmatched: 6.

V usage is TRBV27 and J usage is TRBJ2-6, with D hard to call. The CDR3 extends over 13 amino acids. Deletions cut 6 bases from V and 0 bases from J, with 3 bases between. Germline CDR1 is MNHEY and CDR2 is SMNVEV (reference sequence). This CDR3 reads CASSRSGANVLTF. CDR3 DNA sequence: TGTGCCAGCAGCCGCTCTGGGGCCAACGTCCTGACTTTC.

This chain links TRBV2 with TRBJ2-2, with TRBD1 matching over 10 bases. This CDR3 is 14 amino acids long. The germline CDR1 and CDR2 sequences are SNHLY and FYNNEI. With 6 bases clipped from V and 4 bases from J, the junction kept 2 bases outside the gene matches. The CDR3 DNA follows: TGTGCCAGCAGCCGGGACAGGGGCACCGGGGAGCTGTTTTTT. Translated, it gives CASSRDRGTGELFF.

The rearrangement uses TRBV6-6 and TRBJ1-5, with D unclear. V was shortened by 5 bases and J by 0 bases, with 11 bases between the two germline ends. CDR3 length equals 15 residues. From germline, CDR1 is MNHNY and CDR2 SVGAGI (reference sequence). CDR3 residues: CASSLSRDSNQPQHF. The CDR3 DNA reads TGTGCCAGCAGTCTTTCCCGGGATAGCAATCAGCCCCAGCATTTT.

To note about this clone: Other nucleotide sequences from this sample produce the same CDR3. This chain uses TRBV6-5 with TRBJ1-5; D unclear. CDR1 and CDR2 (germline): MNHEY, SVGAGI. The CDR3 spans 13 residues. The V gene lost 0 bases and the J gene lost 6 bases, with 6 bases spanning the gap. The CDR3 DNA is TGTGCCAGCAGTTACTCTGCCGGTCAGCCCCAGCATTTT. This translates into CASSYSAGQPQHF.

The chain employs TRBV10-2 and TRBJ2-2, with TRBD2 matching over 8 bases. The CDR3 runs 16 residues. Germline CDR1 reads WSHSY; CDR2 reads SAAADI. J lost 2 bases, V lost 6 bases, and 8 bases had no gene match. In DNA, the CDR3 is TGCGCCAGCAGGGACTCGGGACTAGATAACACCGGGGAGCTGTTTTTT. Amino acids: CASRDSGLDNTGELFF.

The chain has TRBV7-9 and TRBJ2-3; TRBD2 matches at 7 bases. The CDR3 has 15 amino acids. Germline V gene data show CDR1 as SEHNR and CDR2 as FQNEAQ (reference sequence). The trim removed 5 bases at V and 0 bases at J, leaving 5 bases unmatched. The CDR3 spells CASSRGGSSTDTQYF. DNA of the CDR3: TGTGCCAGCAGCCGCGGGGGTTCTAGCACAGATACGCAGTATTTT.

This clone was counted once. This rearrangement joins TRBV27 to TRBJ2-1; 12 nucleotides line up with TRBD2. V shed 4 bases and J 9 bases; nucleotides not matched to a gene: 10. CDR1 is MNHEY and CDR2 is SMNVEV in the germline V gene (reference sequence). CDR3 length equals 16 residues. The CDR3 loop is CASSWYLAGGQREQFF. CDR3 sequence (DNA): TGTGCCAGCAGTTGGTATCTAGCGGGGGGGCAGCGTGAGCAGTTCTTC.

This clone showed up just once. The genes are TRBV15 and TRBJ2-7, with 9 bases matching TRBD1. In germline, CDR1 is LNHNV, CDR2 YYDKDF (reference sequence). V trimming: 4 bases; J trimming: 1 base; junction bases outside the gene matches: 2. The CDR3 sequence is 14 residues long. The CDR3 DNA reads TGTGCCACCAGCACGGACAGGGGTTCCTACGAGCAGTACTTC. It translates to CATSTDRGSYEQYF.